This T cell receptor beta chain was identified during a study of identical twins. The study's findings and limits: Models, which agreed with sharing between unrelated individuals, nonetheless underestimated the out-of-frame TCR alpha sharing seen in monozygotic twins.

In its sample, this clonotype was seen many times. The target antigen is unknown. TCRdb analysed the 5' RACE reads with MiXCR anew, one entry per CDR3 protein. The data show hundreds of thousands of distinct CDR3 sequences, around 6% seen once. The sample comprised naive T cells sorted from blood. The clonotype was recovered from a man between 18 and 35 years old in good health.

CDR3 coding DNA: TGCAGCGTTGGGTGGACAGGGGACCAAACCCCGAGCTCCTACAATGAGCAGTTCTTC. Its protein is CSVGWTGDQTPSSYNEQFF. This chain links TRBV29-1 with TRBJ2-1; 9 nucleotides match TRBD1. Unmatched junction bases numbered 16, after V lost 4 bases and J lost 0 bases. Germline-derived CDR1 and CDR2 are SQVTM and ANQGSEA. This CDR3 comprises 19 residues.